This entry lists 25 T cell receptor beta chains sequenced from one sample in a study of OX40 agonist ivuxolimab in advanced cancers. The method was immunoSEQ multiplex PCR; TCRdb's version includes in-frame clones alone and lacks a portion of them. The sample holds tens of thousands of clones, 91% seen once. Material: CD4+ or CD8+ T cells sorted from blood, obtained in a trial of the OX40 agonist ivuxolimab. The origin of the receptors is an adult with an advanced solid tumor such as melanoma, head and neck, liver or kidney cancer.

This sequence joins TRBV10-3 and TRBJ2-3, with D possibly matching TRBD2 (5 bases). This CDR3 is 12 amino acids long. CDR1 and CDR2 from the germline V gene are ENHRY and SYGVKD. The V and J ends lost 6 bases and 1 base respectively, with 5 bases between them. CDR3 protein: CAIRRGTDTQYF. CDR3 in DNA: TGTGCCATCAGGAGGGGCACAGATACGCAGTATTTT.

V is TRBV18 and J is TRBJ2-7; D unresolved. CDR3 length: 14 residues. The V and J ends lost 6 bases and 1 base respectively, with 13 bases between them. CDR1 and CDR2 (germline): KGHSH, LQKENI. The CDR3 coding sequence is TGTGCCAGCTCGACGGACGGTGGGTCCTACGAGCAGTACTTC. Encoded protein: CASSTDGGSYEQYF.

The table lists this clone with a count of one. Other DNA sequences in this sample translate to the same CDR3. The chain employs TRBV28 and TRBJ2-7, with 7 bases aligning to TRBD2. Germline-derived CDR1 and CDR2 are MDHEN and SYDVKM. V shed 5 bases, J shed 2 bases, and the junction held 3 bases outside the gene matches. This CDR3 is 13 amino acids long. This CDR3 is CASSPSGTYEQYF. In nucleotides, the CDR3 is TGTGCCAGCAGTCCCAGCGGGACCTACGAGCAGTACTTC.

The chain combines TRBV6-1 with TRBJ2-7, with D hard to call. The germline CDR1 and CDR2 sequences are MNHNS and SASEGT. V was cut by 0 bases and J by 3 bases, with 12 bases left in between. CDR3 length: 15 amino acids. For the CDR3, the DNA is TGTGCCAGCAGTGAAGCGCACCGGAACCGCTACGAGCAGTACTTC. Its translation is CASSEAHRNRYEQYF.

The chain carries TRBV11-2 and TRBJ2-1; no definite D call. The CDR3 is 13 amino acids. V dropped 5 bases and J dropped 10 bases, with 15 bases sitting between them. Looked up from germline, CDR1 is SGHAT and CDR2 is FQNNGV. The chain's CDR3 is CASSHATTLEQFF. CDR3 sequence (DNA): TGTGCCAGCAGCCACGCCACTACTCTAGAGCAGTTCTTC.

This clone was recorded only once. The rearrangement uses TRBV19 and TRBJ2-7; no firm D call. V was pared by 3 bases and J by 0 bases, with 9 bases between. CDR3 size: 14 residues. Germline values: CDR1 LNHDA, CDR2 SQIVND (reference sequence). CDR3: CASSIFDGSYEQYF. CDR3 in DNA: TGTGCCAGTAGTATTTTCGACGGCTCCTACGAGCAGTACTTC.

This clone has more than one count but fewer than ten. This sequence joins TRBV10-1 and TRBJ1-1, with D possibly matching TRBD1 (6 bases). The germline gives CDR1 WNHNN, CDR2 SYGVQD (reference sequence). The CDR3 has 12 residues. V was cut by 4 bases and J by 8 bases, with 11 bases left in between. CDR3 DNA sequence: TGCGCCAGCAGTGCAGCCGGGGGCGAAGCTTTCTTT. This translates into CASSAAGGEAFF.

The chain combines TRBV11-2 with TRBJ1-2; the match to TRBD1 covers 7 bases. Per germline, CDR1 SGHAT and CDR2 FQNNGV. The CDR3 consists of 15 residues. The V and J ends lost 4 bases and 4 bases, in that order; junction bases with no gene match: 9. CDR3 in amino acids: CASSSPGQRRYGYTF. The CDR3 region has the DNA TGTGCCAGCAGCTCTCCGGGACAGAGGCGCTATGGCTACACCTTC.

CDR3 DNA: TGTGCCAGCAGTTTATCAGGACTAGGCTACAATGAGCAGTTCTTC. Protein: CASSLSGLGYNEQFF. The chain recombines TRBV28 with TRBJ2-1, with 7 bases identical to TRBD2. There are 15 residues in the CDR3. Germline V gene sequence: CDR1 MDHEN, CDR2 SYDVKM. The V and J ends lost 1 base and 3 bases, in that order; junction bases with no gene match: 3.

The CDR3 sequence: CASSPESLASNEQFF. CDR3 nucleotides: TGTGCCAGCAGCCCGGAGTCCCTAGCTAGCAATGAGCAGTTCTTC. The chain has TRBV5-4 and TRBJ2-1, with D possibly TRBD2 on 5 matching bases. Germline V gene lookup returns CDR1 SGHNT and CDR2 YYREEE (reference sequence). Trimming shortened V by 4 bases and J by 6 bases, and 17 bases separated the two germline ends. The CDR3 spans 15 residues. The variable domain in full, with the rest retrieved from reference TRBV5-4 and TRBJ2-1, is ETGVTQSPTHLIKTRGQQVTLRCSSQSGHNTVSWYQQALGQGPQFIFQYYREEENGRGNFPPRFSGLQFPNYSSELNVNALELDDSALYLCASSPESLASNEQFFGPGTRLTVL.

The rearrangement uses TRBV6-5 and TRBJ1-5, with TRBD1 as a possible D gene (5 bases). This CDR3 spans 14 amino acids. Germline-derived CDR1 and CDR2 are MNHEY and SVGAGI. V lost 5 bases and J lost 3, with 11 bases in between. CDR3 DNA sequence: TGTGCCAGCAGTCGGGGACTGATCAATCAGCCCCAGCATTTT. Translating gives CASSRGLINQPQHF.

The V and J genes are TRBV5-4 and TRBJ1-5; perhaps TRBD1 as D (5 bases). This CDR3 spans 13 amino acids. The germline V and J ends were trimmed by 5 bases and 4 bases, with 10 bases remaining between them. Per germline, CDR1 SGHNT and CDR2 YYREEE (reference sequence). CDR3 in amino acids: CASSWGINQPQHF. CDR3 in DNA: TGTGCCAGCAGTTGGGGGATTAATCAGCCCCAGCATTTT.

The rearrangement joins TRBV5-6 to TRBJ2-5; D gene unclear. CDR3 size: 13 residues. Deletions cut 4 bases from V and 5 bases from J, with 12 bases between. Germline CDR1 is SGHDT and CDR2 is YYEEEE. CDR3 loop: CASSPDVGETQYF. The CDR3 nucleotides are TGTGCCAGCAGCCCGGACGTGGGGGAGACCCAGTACTTC.

The gene calls are TRBV19 and TRBJ2-2; 7 nucleotides match TRBD1. There are 14 residues in the CDR3. Per the germline V gene, CDR1 is LNHDA and CDR2 is SQIVND (reference sequence). Trimming removed 6 bases from V and 4 bases from J; junction bases left unmatched: 5. The CDR3 region has the DNA TGTGCCAGTAGATATACAGGGGCCACCGGGGAGCTGTTTTTT. It yields the protein CASRYTGATGELFF.

The chain employs TRBV4-2 and TRBJ2-5; the match to TRBD2 covers 8 bases. V lost 4 bases, J lost 2 bases, and 9 bases stayed unmatched. Germline CDR1 LGHNA, CDR2 YNFKEQ. The CDR3 is made up of 16 amino acids. CDR3 residues: CASSPRLAGLQETQYF. The CDR3 coding sequence is TGTGCCAGCAGCCCTCGTCTAGCGGGTCTGCAAGAGACCCAGTACTTC.

The genes are TRBV7-9 and TRBJ1-2; D remains ambiguous. V lost 5 bases and J lost 4, with 20 bases in between. The germline CDR1 and CDR2 sequences are SEHNR and FQNEAQ (reference sequence). This CDR3 region has 16 residues. CDR3 sequence: CASSRELGSISYGYTF. In DNA, the CDR3 is TGTGCCAGCAGCCGAGAATTGGGTTCAATTTCCTATGGCTACACCTTC.

On this clone itself: The junction and the germline gene differ at one end; a read error may be behind it. The CDR3 loop reads CASSGWDQTSNQPRHF. CDR3 nucleotide sequence: TGTGCCAGCAGTGGATGGGACCAAACAAGCAATCAGCCCCGGCATTTT. The chain couples TRBV28 to TRBJ1-5, with D perhaps TRBD1 (5 bases). There are 16 residues in the CDR3. The V gene's germline CDR1 is MDHEN and CDR2 SYDVKM.

The J gene is TRBJ1-5, the V gene TRBV30; possible D gene TRBD1, 5 bases. The CDR3 totals 15 residues. With 6 bases removed from V and 0 bases from J, the gap between germline ends came to 15 bases. CDR1 and CDR2 (germline): GTSNPN, SVGIG (reference sequence). CDR3 in DNA: TGTGCCTGCGTGACGGGGGGATATAGCAATCAGCCCCAGCATTTT. The encoded protein is CACVTGGYSNQPQHF.

This clone was seen a handful of times. The chain links TRBV2 to TRBJ2-2, with a possible D match to TRBD1 (5 bases). Trimming left V 11 bases short and J 4 bases short, with 14 bases between. This CDR3 has 13 amino acids. Germline V CDR1 and CDR2: SNHLY, FYNNEI. The CDR3 DNA is TGTGCCGGCTACCAGGGCGGCACCGGGGAGCTGTTTTTT. It yields the protein CAGYQGGTGELFF.

The chain carries TRBV2 and TRBJ2-3; a possible D gene is TRBD1 (5 bases). Germline values: CDR1 SNHLY, CDR2 FYNNEI. The germline V and J ends were trimmed by 4 bases and 3 bases, with 14 bases remaining between them. This CDR3 has 15 residues. CDR3 DNA sequence: TGTGCCAGCAGTGCCTCGTTGCAGGGAACAGATACGCAGTATTTT. Residues: CASSASLQGTDTQYF.

The V call is TRBV5-1, the J call TRBJ2-7, with D perhaps matching TRBD1 or TRBD2 (6 bases each). Germline CDR1 SGHRS, CDR2 YFSETQ. Trimming removed 0 bases from V and 3 bases from J, with 10 bases in between. The CDR3 spans 14 residues. The CDR3 nucleotides are TGCGCCAGCAGCTTGGAGGGGGGAGACTACGAGCAGTACTTC. This sequence encodes CASSLEGGDYEQYF.

The gene calls are TRBV5-6 and TRBJ2-2; D is uncertain. The length of the CDR3 is 15 residues. Germline lookup yields CDR1 SGHDT and CDR2 YYEEEE. The ends were cut back, 1 base at V and 2 bases at J, with 9 bases in the middle. The DNA for the CDR3 is TGTGCCAGCAGCTTGCGTATCCCCAACACCGGGGAGCTGTTTTTT. Protein: CASSLRIPNTGELFF.

The gene calls are TRBV5-6 and TRBJ2-7, with D unclear. Germline-derived CDR1 and CDR2 are SGHDT and YYEEEE. V lost 6 bases and J 2 bases, leaving 15 bases between the germline ends. This CDR3 contains 14 residues. The CDR3 here is CASMVRATPYEQYF. DNA of the CDR3: TGTGCCAGCATGGTTCGAGCTACGCCCTACGAGCAGTACTTC.

The chain employs TRBV10-3 and TRBJ2-1; 12 positions match TRBD1. The germline CDR1 and CDR2 sequences are ENHRY and SYGVKD. The CDR3 runs to 15 residues. V was clipped by 3 bases and J by 8 bases; unmatched bases: 5. The DNA for the CDR3 is TGTGCCATCAGTGACTGGGACAGGGGGCGCCATGAGCAGTTCTTC. Translation gives CAISDWDRGRHEQFF.

The chain couples TRBV9 to TRBJ2-3; D remains ambiguous. Germline V gives CDR1 SGDLS, CDR2 YYNGEE. Deletions cut 2 bases from V and 4 bases from J, with 11 bases between. CDR3 length equals 14 residues. The CDR3 coding sequence is TGTGCCAGCAGCGTGACCGTAAGTGCAGATACGCAGTATTTT. It translates to CASSVTVSADTQYF.